This TCR beta chain was sequenced during a study of cytomegalovirus exposure and HLA in healthy donors. With 1 base removed from V and 6 bases from J, the gap between germline ends came to 12 bases. The CDR3 totals 14 residues. Germline CDR1 MNHNS, CDR2 SASEGT. 13 Jbeta primers and 60 Vbeta primers were used for the PCR. Libraries were prepared by immunoSEQ multiplex PCR; TCRdb keeps only in-frame clonotypes and omits some of them. The table includes roughly 88,000 clones, roughly 72% detected once. This TCR was sampled from a young man in good health and CMV-seropositive. The chain has TRBV6-1 and TRBJ1-2, with D uncertain. Sequencing was performed on PBMCs. The CDR3 bases are TGTGCCAGCAGTGAAGGTCGGTTAGTTAATGGCTACACCTTC. Its translation is CASSEGRLVNGYTF.